These T cell receptor beta chains were read from a single sample in a study of T-cell reconstitution after alpha-beta-depleted transplantation in children. TCRdb processed the PCR reads anew with MiXCR; each CDR3 protein has one entry. The profile covers 780,000 or so distinct CDR3 sequences, with under 20% appearing a single time and approximately 5% taken by the ten largest. This specimen was PBMCs, mostly from graft donor cells, taken 360 days after TCRalphabeta/CD19-depleted stem cell transplant. Receptors were obtained from a male patient younger than 18 who had a stem cell transplant for acute lymphoblastic leukemia, so the T cells may come from the graft donor. The CDR3 runs from the conserved cysteine through the conserved F or W. Fields, in order: J gene, clone size, CDR3 length, V gene, D gene, CDR3 DNA, CDR3 protein. A D gene is named only where the DNA matches it firmly. Clone size is not always given. Where it is, it says once, few, many or a class for expanded clones.

J gene: TRBJ2-1; clone size: few; CDR3 length: 15; V gene: TRBV11-2; D gene: NA; CDR3 DNA: TGTGCCAGCAGCTCACTCAGAGGGGGTTGGAATGAGCAGTTCTTC; CDR3 protein: CASSSLRGGWNEQFF
J gene: TRBJ2-2; clone size: many; CDR3 length: 11; V gene: TRBV25-1; D gene: NA; CDR3 DNA: TGTGCCAGCAGTGAGCTCGGGGAGCTGTTTTTT; CDR3 protein: CASSELGELFF
J gene: TRBJ2-7; clone size: NA; CDR3 length: 12; V gene: TRBV20-1; D gene: NA; CDR3 DNA: TGCAGTGGGTGGTCGTCCCCCTACGAGCAGTACTTC; CDR3 protein: CSGWSSPYEQYF
J gene: TRBJ2-7; clone size: NA; CDR3 length: 12; V gene: TRBV4-1; D gene: NA; CDR3 DNA: TGCGCCAGCAGCTCGTCTAGTGGAGAGCAGTACTTC; CDR3 protein: CASSSSSGEQYF
J gene: TRBJ2-7; clone size: few; CDR3 length: 14; V gene: TRBV14; D gene: NA; CDR3 DNA: TGTGCCAGCAGCCCCAGGGGAATCGCGTACGAGCAGTACTTC; CDR3 protein: CASSPRGIAYEQYF
J gene: TRBJ2-5; clone size: many; CDR3 length: 13; V gene: TRBV13; D gene: NA; CDR3 DNA: TGTGCCAGCAGCTCCGGGACTGGCCCATCCCAGTACTTC; CDR3 protein: CASSSGTGPSQYF
J gene: TRBJ2-7; clone size: NA; CDR3 length: 16; V gene: TRBV5-1; D gene: TRBD1; CDR3 DNA: TGCGCCAGCAGCTGGGACAGTTTCCTTCGTTCCTACGAGCAGTACTTC; CDR3 protein: CASSWDSFLRSYEQYF
J gene: TRBJ1-1; clone size: few; CDR3 length: 12; V gene: TRBV29-1; D gene: NA; CDR3 DNA: TGCAGCGCCCACGGGTGGTCCACTGAAGCTTTCTTT; CDR3 protein: CSAHGWSTEAFF
J gene: TRBJ2-7; clone size: NA; CDR3 length: 15; V gene: TRBV3-1; D gene: NA; CDR3 DNA: TGTGCCAGCAGCCAAGATAAGGACTCGCCCTACGAGCAGTACTTC; CDR3 protein: CASSQDKDSPYEQYF
J gene: TRBJ2-7; clone size: NA; CDR3 length: 15; V gene: TRBV5-1; D gene: NA; CDR3 DNA: TGCGCCAGCAGCCCCCCCGAGCGGAGCTCCTACGAGCAGTACTTC; CDR3 protein: CASSPPERSSYEQYF
J gene: TRBJ2-7; clone size: NA; CDR3 length: 14; V gene: TRBV28; D gene: NA; CDR3 DNA: TGTGCCAGCAGCAGGACATCGGGACTGACCGAGCAGTACTTC; CDR3 protein: CASSRTSGLTEQYF
J gene: TRBJ2-7; clone size: few; CDR3 length: 15; V gene: TRBV4-1; D gene: TRBD2; CDR3 DNA: TGCGCCAGCAGCCAAGTTCTCAGCGGGAATTACGAGCAGTACTTC; CDR3 protein: CASSQVLSGNYEQYF
J gene: TRBJ2-1; clone size: few; CDR3 length: 15; V gene: TRBV7-3; D gene: NA; CDR3 DNA: TGTGCCAGCTCTTCCCCAGGGGCGTCGTACAATGAGCAGTTCTTC; CDR3 protein: CASSSPGASYNEQFF
J gene: TRBJ1-5; clone size: few; CDR3 length: 18; V gene: TRBV12-3/TRBV12-4; D gene: NA; CDR3 DNA: TGTGCCAGCAGTTTACGGGGGGCGGGAGGCCATAGCAATCAGCCCCAGCATTTT; CDR3 protein: CASSLRGAGGHSNQPQHF
J gene: TRBJ2-3; clone size: few; CDR3 length: 14; V gene: TRBV29-1; D gene: NA; CDR3 DNA: TGCAGCCTTGGGGGCGGGAGACATACAGATACGCAGTATTTT; CDR3 protein: CSLGGGRHTDTQYF
J gene: TRBJ1-2; clone size: NA; CDR3 length: 13; V gene: TRBV20-1; D gene: NA; CDR3 DNA: TGCAGTGCTAGAGATGCGGGGGGCTACGGCTACACCTTC; CDR3 protein: CSARDAGGYGYTF
J gene: TRBJ2-3; clone size: NA; CDR3 length: 17; V gene: TRBV7-8; D gene: TRBD2; CDR3 DNA: TGTGCCAGCAGCAGACTGGCGGGAGGGTCTAGCACAGATACGCAGTATTTT; CDR3 protein: CASSRLAGGSSTDTQYF
J gene: TRBJ2-7; clone size: NA; CDR3 length: 15; V gene: TRBV6-1; D gene: NA; CDR3 DNA: TGTGCCAGCAGTGAAAGAAGAGGGCTTGCCTACGAGCAGTACTTC; CDR3 protein: CASSERRGLAYEQYF
J gene: TRBJ2-1; clone size: many; CDR3 length: 15; V gene: TRBV5-1; D gene: NA; CDR3 DNA: TGCGCCAGCAGCTTGGGAACGGCAGGGAGGTTTGAGCAGTTCTTC; CDR3 protein: CASSLGTAGRFEQFF
J gene: TRBJ1-2; clone size: few; CDR3 length: 13; V gene: TRBV24-1; D gene: NA; CDR3 DNA: TGTGCCACCAGTGATACAGATCTGGATGGCTACACCTTC; CDR3 protein: CATSDTDLDGYTF
J gene: TRBJ1-1; clone size: few; CDR3 length: 17; V gene: TRBV6-2/TRBV6-3; D gene: TRBD1; CDR3 DNA: TGTGCCAGCAGTTACTGGGGGACAGGGGTTTCTAGGACTGAAGCTTTCTTT; CDR3 protein: CASSYWGTGVSRTEAFF
J gene: TRBJ2-4; clone size: once; CDR3 length: 15; V gene: TRBV6-1; D gene: NA; CDR3 DNA: TGTGCCAGCGGACCGCTATGGACGTCCAAAAACATTCAGTACTTC; CDR3 protein: CASGPLWTSKNIQYF
J gene: TRBJ2-5; clone size: NA; CDR3 length: 14; V gene: TRBV15; D gene: NA; CDR3 DNA: TGTGCCACCAGCAGGCCCAGAGGAGGGGAGACCCAGTACTTC; CDR3 protein: CATSRPRGGETQYF
J gene: TRBJ2-3; clone size: NA; CDR3 length: 15; V gene: TRBV9; D gene: NA; CDR3 DNA: NA; CDR3 protein: CASSVGPGPTDTQYF
J gene: TRBJ2-3; clone size: NA; CDR3 length: 15; V gene: TRBV6-2/TRBV6-3; D gene: NA; CDR3 DNA: TGTGCCAGCAGTCGCGGCGGGTGGTCGACAGATACGCAGTATTTT; CDR3 protein: CASSRGGWSTDTQYF
J gene: TRBJ1-1; clone size: few; CDR3 length: 14; V gene: TRBV5-1; D gene: NA; CDR3 DNA: TGCGCCAGCAGCCCCTACGCAGGACAGCGAGAAGCTTTCTTT; CDR3 protein: CASSPYAGQREAFF
J gene: TRBJ2-3; clone size: NA; CDR3 length: 16; V gene: TRBV7-3; D gene: NA; CDR3 DNA: TGTGCCAGCAGCTACTCCCGGGTAGTGGGGCCCGATACGCAGTATTTT; CDR3 protein: CASSYSRVVGPDTQYF
J gene: TRBJ2-3; clone size: few; CDR3 length: 15; V gene: TRBV20-1; D gene: TRBD1; CDR3 DNA: TGCAGTAATAGGGGGGGACAGGGCTTTCAAGATACGCAGTATTTT; CDR3 protein: CSNRGGQGFQDTQYF
J gene: TRBJ1-1; clone size: NA; CDR3 length: 14; V gene: TRBV4-1; D gene: NA; CDR3 DNA: TGCGCCAGCAGCCAAGAAACAGAGAACACTGAAGCTTTCTTT; CDR3 protein: CASSQETENTEAFF
J gene: TRBJ1-5; clone size: NA; CDR3 length: 13; V gene: TRBV6-1; D gene: NA; CDR3 DNA: TGTGCCAGCCATGCGGACGCAAATCAGCCCCAGCATTTT; CDR3 protein: CASHADANQPQHF
J gene: TRBJ1-2; clone size: NA; CDR3 length: 16; V gene: TRBV7-9; D gene: TRBD1; CDR3 DNA: TGTGCCAGCAGCCCCTCCCCTGGGACAGCTAACTATGGCTACACCTTC; CDR3 protein: CASSPSPGTANYGYTF
J gene: TRBJ1-2; clone size: NA; CDR3 length: 14; V gene: TRBV6-2/TRBV6-3; D gene: NA; CDR3 DNA: TGTGCCAGCAGTTTCAAAGGAGTTAACTATGGCTACACCTTC; CDR3 protein: CASSFKGVNYGYTF
J gene: TRBJ2-7; clone size: NA; CDR3 length: 15; V gene: TRBV5-1; D gene: NA; CDR3 DNA: TGCGCCAGCAGCTTGGCGGACGTCCAAGGATTTGAGCAGTACTTC; CDR3 protein: CASSLADVQGFEQYF
J gene: TRBJ1-4; clone size: few; CDR3 length: 16; V gene: TRBV4-2; D gene: NA; CDR3 DNA: TGTGCCAGCAGCCAAGAATTCAGGGCAACTAATGAAAAACTGTTTTTT; CDR3 protein: CASSQEFRATNEKLFF
J gene: TRBJ2-1; clone size: NA; CDR3 length: 17; V gene: TRBV4-1; D gene: TRBD2; CDR3 DNA: TGCGCCAGCAGCCGGCAGCCCGGGACTAGTAGGGTCAATGAGCAGTTCTTC; CDR3 protein: CASSRQPGTSRVNEQFF
J gene: TRBJ2-7; clone size: NA; CDR3 length: 17; V gene: TRBV11-2; D gene: NA; CDR3 DNA: TGTGCCAGCAGCTTAGGGAGGAACAGGGTTGAATACTACGAGCAGTACTTC; CDR3 protein: CASSLGRNRVEYYEQYF
J gene: TRBJ1-4; clone size: many; CDR3 length: 13; V gene: TRBV5-1; D gene: NA; CDR3 DNA: TGTGCCAGCAGCTTGGGACCGAATGAAAAACTGTTTTTT; CDR3 protein: CASSLGPNEKLFF
J gene: TRBJ2-7; clone size: few; CDR3 length: 13; V gene: TRBV7-9; D gene: NA; CDR3 DNA: TGTGCCAGCAGTCATACCACGTCCTACGAGCAGTACTTC; CDR3 protein: CASSHTTSYEQYF
J gene: TRBJ1-1; clone size: NA; CDR3 length: 13; V gene: TRBV20-1; D gene: TRBD1; CDR3 DNA: TGCAGTGCTAACAGGGGACGGGACACTGAAGCTTTCTTT; CDR3 protein: CSANRGRDTEAFF
J gene: TRBJ2-4; clone size: NA; CDR3 length: 17; V gene: TRBV5-6; D gene: TRBD2; CDR3 DNA: TGTGCCAGCAGCAGTACCGGGACTAGCGCCGCTTTGGCCTTTCAGTACTTC; CDR3 protein: CASSSTGTSAALAFQYF
J gene: TRBJ2-7; clone size: few; CDR3 length: 15; V gene: TRBV3-1; D gene: NA; CDR3 DNA: TGTGCCAGCAGCCAAGGTCTCAGCGCGGCCTACGAGCAGTACTTC; CDR3 protein: CASSQGLSAAYEQYF
J gene: TRBJ2-1; clone size: many; CDR3 length: 16; V gene: TRBV5-5; D gene: TRBD2; CDR3 DNA: TGTGCCAGCAGCTTCGGACTAGCGGGAGGGTACAATGAGCAGTTCTTC; CDR3 protein: CASSFGLAGGYNEQFF
J gene: TRBJ1-2; clone size: few; CDR3 length: 14; V gene: TRBV2; D gene: TRBD1; CDR3 DNA: TGTGCCAGCAGGGAAGGACAGGCCCTCCTTGGCTACACCTTC; CDR3 protein: CASREGQALLGYTF
J gene: TRBJ2-7; clone size: NA; CDR3 length: 20; V gene: TRBV5-1; D gene: TRBD1; CDR3 DNA: TGCGCCAGCAGCTTGGGGGTCCCGGGACAGGGGACTCCACGGACCTACGAGCAGTACTTC; CDR3 protein: CASSLGVPGQGTPRTYEQYF